This T cell receptor beta chain was found in a study of cytomegalovirus exposure and HLA in healthy donors. General observations from the study: Across donors, most TCRs were seen rarely, yet some public ones were widespread.

This table comes from immunoSEQ multiplex PCR, and its TCRdb copy is limited to in-frame clones, with some not included. The sample consists of some 85,000 clones, roughly 96% of them appearing once. Separate from the roughly 630-subject first cohort was the roughly 130-subject validation cohort, to which the donors belonged. With 0 bases removed from V and 4 bases from J, the gap between germline ends came to 10 bases. The germline V gene has CDR1 SGHRS and CDR2 YFSETQ. The CDR3 spans 14 residues. Comment on this clone: Its antigen is not identified.

J is TRBJ1-1 and V is TRBV5-1; D unresolved. The source of this sequence is a young woman in good health and CMV-seronegative. The sample was PBMCs. The CDR3 DNA reads as TGCGCCAGCAGCTTGGCCAGTGGCCCCACTGAAGCTTTCTTT. Its translation is CASSLASGPTEAFF.